The clone carrying this T cell receptor (beta chain) has a count of ten or more. Its antigen is unknown. The CDR3 has 16 residues. Deletions cut 2 bases from V and 4 bases from J, with 14 bases between. Germline CDR1 reads KGHDR; CDR2 reads SFDVKD. The data belong to a study of identical twins. Broader study findings: Out-of-frame alpha sequences shared between twins exhibited an excess of low generation probability. Reduced insertions were recorded for abundant cord blood beta clonotypes, with no such pattern in memory repertoires. Model-predicted out-of-frame TCR alpha sharing fell below observed values in monozygotic twins. Among beta out-of-frame sequences, excess sharing between twins appeared weaker.

MiXCR, applied by TCRdb to the 5' RACE reads, yields one record per CDR3 protein. Among hundreds of thousands of distinct CDR3 sequences, around 12% were seen once, and the ten largest hold around 1.5%. These sequences were also reported in another study, on yellow fever vaccine responses in identical twins.

This TCR came from a woman under 30 in good health. The rearrangement links TRBV24-1 to TRBJ2-1; TRBD2 is a possible D gene (6 bases). Material: PBMCs. CDR3: CATSDSGGTHYNEQFF. CDR3 sequence (DNA): TGTGCCACCAGTGATTCTGGGGGGACCCATTACAATGAGCAGTTCTTC.